The next 15 T cell receptor beta chains were all read from a single sample in a study of regulatory T cells in long-lasting Graves disease. Construction of TCR beta libraries relied on iRepertoire HTBI primers and on Arm-PCR targeting CDR3 regions. One entry per CDR3 protein results from TCRdb running MiXCR on the multiplex PCR reads. The data hold over 650,000 distinct CDR3 sequences, with 30% observed a single time. The sample's time point: persistent/refractory GD, antithyroid drugs over 5 years with positive TRAb. There was RNA extracted from PBMCs, and the TCR library was made from it. Sequences were derived from peripheral blood mononuclear cells (PBMCs), sampled when the disease was refractory, from a patient treated with antithyroid drugs. The receptors derive from a female donor with Graves disease.

This clonotype was observed a few times. Compared with germline, one end of the junction differs, possibly owing to a read error. J is TRBJ2-7 and V is TRBV3-1; D is undetermined. The CDR3 is 13 residues long. CDR1 is LGHDT, CDR2 YNNKEL, per germline (reference sequence). CDR3 amino acids: CASGQNTPSEQYF. CDR3 in DNA: TGTGCCAGCGGCCAGAACACACCCTCCGAGCAGTACTTC.

This clonotype has more than one count but fewer than ten. The chain is built from TRBV5-4 and TRBJ2-7; no definite D call. CDR1 SGHNT and CDR2 YYREEE come from the germline V gene (reference sequence). The V end was cut by 5 bases, the J end by 4 bases, with 10 bases between. The CDR3 is made up of 12 amino acids. In nucleotides, the CDR3 is TGTGCCAGCAGTTCTGTAGGATACGAGCAGTACTTC. Translating gives CASSSVGYEQYF.

The chain combines TRBV6-1 with TRBJ1-4; no definite D call. V lost 3 bases, J lost 5 bases, and 7 bases lay in between. Germline assignment: CDR1 MNHNS and CDR2 SASEGT. This CDR3 has 13 residues. CDR3 loop: CASSDGQNEKLFF. CDR3 DNA: TGTGCCAGCAGTGACGGCCAAAATGAAAAACTGTTTTTT.

The V call is TRBV5-6, the J call TRBJ1-1; D uncertain. With 4 bases removed from V and 1 base from J, the gap between germline ends came to 17 bases. The CDR3 runs 16 residues. Germline V gene data show CDR1 as SGHDT and CDR2 as YYEEEE. This CDR3 reads CASSIGPLGGNTEAFF. CDR3 DNA sequence: TGTGCCAGCAGCATCGGGCCGCTTGGAGGGAACACTGAAGCTTTCTTT. Full variable domain (outside the CDR3, taken from reference TRBV5-6 and TRBJ1-1): DAGVTQSPTHLIKTRGQQVTLRCSPKSGHDTVSWYQQALGQGPQFIFQYYEEEERQRGNFPDRFSGHQFPNYSSELNVNALLLGDSALYLCASSIGPLGGNTEAFFGQGTRLTVV.

This clonotype appeared a few times. This chain links TRBV20-1 with TRBJ2-5; TRBD2 is a possible D gene (5 bases). The germline V gene has CDR1 DFQATT and CDR2 SNEGSKA (reference sequence). The CDR3 runs 14 residues. Trimming pared 2 bases from V and 2 bases from J, leaving 12 bases between. The CDR3 here is CSARLDWLQETQYF. The CDR3 bases are TGCAGTGCTAGATTGGACTGGTTACAAGAGACCCAGTACTTC.

This chain uses TRBV30 with TRBJ1-1; 8 positions agree with TRBD1. The CDR3 runs to 11 residues. CDR1 and CDR2 (germline): GTSNPN, SVGIG (reference sequence). The junction had 6 bases not matched to a gene; V was cut back by 5 bases and J by 10 bases. The CDR3 bases are TGTGCCTGGCGTTCAGGGGGCGGAGCTTTCTTT. This sequence encodes CAWRSGGGAFF. Supplemented by reference TRBV30 and TRBJ1-1, the full variable domain reads SQTIHQWPATLVQPVGSPLSLECTVEGTSNPNLYWYRQAAGRGLQLLFYSVGIGQISSEVPQNLSASRPQDRQFILSSKKLLLSDSGFYLCAWRSGGGAFFGQGTRLTVV.

The rearrangement links TRBV19 to TRBJ1-2; no firm D call. CDR1 and CDR2 from the germline V gene are LNHDA and SQIVND (reference sequence). CDR3 length equals 13 residues. The V end was cut by 3 bases, the J end by 2 bases, with 7 bases between. The CDR3: CASSINGNYGYTF. The CDR3 bases are TGTGCCAGTAGTATTAACGGGAACTATGGCTACACCTTC.

The J gene is TRBJ1-3, the V gene TRBV5-1; maybe TRBD1 (5 bases). V lost 4 bases to trimming and J lost 2 bases, with 19 bases between them. The CDR3 runs 17 residues. The germline gives CDR1 SGHRS, CDR2 YFSETQ. CDR3 in DNA: TGCGCCAGCAGCGGGCATCCAGGGTTTCGCCCTGGAAACACCATATATTTT. This encodes CASSGHPGFRPGNTIYF.

The chain combines TRBV5-1 with TRBJ2-5; tentative D call: TRBD1 (5 bases). The germline gives CDR1 SGHRS, CDR2 YFSETQ. V lost 2 bases, J lost 2 bases, and 13 bases lay in between. The CDR3 has 15 residues. The CDR3 spells CASSFNPSGQETQYF. In DNA, the CDR3 is TGCGCCAGCAGCTTTAACCCATCAGGGCAAGAGACCCAGTACTTC.

The sample holds a few counts of this clonotype. The CDR3 region has the DNA TGCAGTGCTAGTCTGTCGGTAGCCAAAAACATTCAGTACTTC. The encoded protein is CSASLSVAKNIQYF. V usage is TRBV20-1 and J usage is TRBJ2-4; D gene unclear. The germline V gene encodes CDR1 DFQATT and CDR2 SNEGSKA (reference sequence). This CDR3 is built from 14 residues. V was trimmed by 3 bases and J by 0 bases, leaving 9 bases between them.

This clonotype was seen a handful of times. The chain couples TRBV6-1 to TRBJ2-7; D remains unclear. Trimming removed 5 bases from V and 0 bases from J, with 14 bases in between. The CDR3 has 15 residues. From germline, CDR1 is MNHNS and CDR2 SASEGT. CDR3 in DNA: TGTGCCAGCAGTCAAAGTGGTAGCAGCTCCTACGAGCAGTACTTC. Translation gives CASSQSGSSSYEQYF.

This clonotype has a handful of counts. The rearrangement links TRBV2 to TRBJ1-3, with D unresolved. From germline, CDR1 is SNHLY and CDR2 FYNNEI. The germline V and J ends were trimmed by 8 bases and 0 bases, with 8 bases remaining between them. The CDR3 totals 13 residues. CDR3 loop: CASVKISGNTIYF. In DNA, the CDR3 is TGTGCCAGCGTGAAGATCTCTGGAAACACCATATATTTT.

The chain links TRBV5-6 to TRBJ1-5; the match to TRBD1 covers 8 bases. Germline loops: CDR1 SGHDT, CDR2 YYEEEE. There are 14 residues in the CDR3. V was clipped by 0 bases and J by 6 bases; unmatched bases: 2. The CDR3 DNA reads as TGTGCCAGCAGCTTGGCAGGGGGCAGTCAGCCCCAGCATTTT. This codes for CASSLAGGSQPQHF.

This chain connects TRBV12-3 or TRBV12-4 to TRBJ1-6; no clear D. V was cut by 1 base and J by 7 bases, with 14 bases left in between. The CDR3 is 16 residues long. The CDR3 nucleotides read TGTGCCAGCAGTTTAGGAGGGCCCGGCTCGAATTCACCCCTCCACTTT. Translation: CASSLGGPGSNSPLHF.

This chain joins TRBV20-1 and TRBJ1-2; the D is unclear. The CDR3 totals 12 residues. The germline V and J ends were trimmed by 6 bases and 4 bases, with 12 bases remaining between them. The germline V gene encodes CDR1 DFQATT and CDR2 SNEGSKA (reference sequence). CDR3 sequence (DNA): TGCAGTGCCTTCGCAGGCGGCTATGGCTACACCTTC. Its translation: CSAFAGGYGYTF.